A selection of T cell receptor beta chains follows, all from one sample in a study of T cell responses to AZD1222 COVID-19 vaccine. TCRdb's table, derived via immunoSEQ multiplex PCR, lists solely in-frame clones and lacks some. The sample includes 150,000 to 190,000 clones, 85% to 90% of them seen just once. The starting material was peripheral blood, obtained 28 days after the second AZD1222 dose. The receptors stem from an adult who received the AZD1222 COVID-19 vaccine. Both conserved end residues are part of each CDR3. The order of the fields is V gene, clone size, D gene, J gene, CDR3 protein, CDR3 DNA. A D gene is named only where the DNA matches it firmly. Some rows mark clone size as missing; the rest say once, few, many or name a class of expanded clone.

v_gene: TRBV28; abundance: .; d_gene: .; j_gene: TRBJ1-4; CDR3aa: CASKPQRTATNEKLFF; CDR3nt: TGTGCCAGCAAACCGCAACGGACAGCAACTAATGAAAAACTGTTTTTT
v_gene: TRBV6-5; abundance: few; d_gene: TRBD2; j_gene: TRBJ2-2; CDR3aa: CASSPLAGLGELFF; CDR3nt: TGTGCCAGCAGTCCCCTAGCGGGATTAGGGGAGCTGTTTTTT
v_gene: TRBV6-2/TRBV6-3; abundance: .; d_gene: .; j_gene: TRBJ2-2; CDR3aa: CASSLLQGMGTGELFF; CDR3nt: TGTGCCAGCAGTCTTCTCCAGGGAATGGGGACCGGGGAGCTGTTTTTT
v_gene: TRBV30; abundance: .; d_gene: .; j_gene: TRBJ1-3; CDR3aa: CAWKESGNTIYF; CDR3nt: TGTGCCTGGAAGGAGTCTGGAAACACCATATATTTT
v_gene: TRBV21-1; abundance: .; d_gene: .; j_gene: TRBJ2-7; CDR3aa: CASNGGTGIYEQYF; CDR3nt: TGTGCCAGCAACGGGGGGACAGGAATCTACGAGCAGTACTTC
v_gene: TRBV19; abundance: .; d_gene: .; j_gene: TRBJ2-1; CDR3aa: CASSIRVDEQFF; CDR3nt: TGTGCCAGTAGTATAAGGGTCGATGAGCAGTTCTTC
v_gene: TRBV7-2; abundance: once; d_gene: .; j_gene: TRBJ1-2; CDR3aa: CASSLMLANYGYTF; CDR3nt: TGTGCCAGCAGCTTAATGCTGGCTAACTATGGCTACACCTTC
v_gene: TRBV18; abundance: .; d_gene: TRBD1; j_gene: TRBJ2-5; CDR3aa: CASSPGDNRGETQYF; CDR3nt: TGTGCCAGCTCACCAGGGGACAACAGGGGGGAGACCCAGTACTTC
v_gene: TRBV9; abundance: .; d_gene: .; j_gene: TRBJ1-1; CDR3aa: CASSEGGGFTEAFF; CDR3nt: TGTGCCAGCAGCGAGGGCGGGGGGTTCACTGAAGCTTTCTTT
v_gene: TRBV6-5; abundance: .; d_gene: .; j_gene: TRBJ2-5; CDR3aa: CASRYQGRETQYF; CDR3nt: TGTGCCAGCAGGTATCAGGGGCGTGAGACCCAGTACTTC
v_gene: TRBV5-1; abundance: .; d_gene: TRBD1; j_gene: TRBJ1-4; CDR3aa: CASSRGQGEKLFF; CDR3nt: TGCGCCAGCAGCCGGGGACAGGGGGAAAAACTGTTTTTT
v_gene: TRBV7-2; abundance: .; d_gene: .; j_gene: TRBJ2-7; CDR3aa: CASSLVSRSYEQYF; CDR3nt: TGTGCCAGCAGCTTAGTATCCCGATCCTACGAGCAGTACTTC
v_gene: TRBV24-1; abundance: .; d_gene: TRBD1; j_gene: TRBJ1-2; CDR3aa: CATSVGQGPYGYTF; CDR3nt: TGTGCCACCAGTGTAGGACAGGGACCCTATGGCTACACCTTC
v_gene: TRBV27; abundance: .; d_gene: TRBD2; j_gene: TRBJ2-3; CDR3aa: CASSLGLAATDTQYF; CDR3nt: TGTGCCAGCAGTTTGGGACTAGCGGCCACAGATACGCAGTATTTT
v_gene: TRBV5-8; abundance: .; d_gene: .; j_gene: TRBJ1-2; CDR3aa: CASSLISINYGYTF; CDR3nt: TGTGCCAGCAGCTTGATTTCGATCAACTATGGCTACACCTTC
v_gene: TRBV14; abundance: .; d_gene: .; j_gene: TRBJ2-7; CDR3aa: CASSQEMANQRHEQYF; CDR3nt: TGTGCCAGCAGCCAAGAAATGGCTAATCAACGGCACGAGCAGTACTTC
v_gene: TRBV3-1/TRBV3-2; abundance: .; d_gene: .; j_gene: TRBJ1-1; CDR3aa: CASSQDLPATEAFF; CDR3nt: TGTGCCAGCAGCCAAGATCTTCCAGCGACTGAAGCTTTCTTT
v_gene: TRBV19; abundance: .; d_gene: TRBD1; j_gene: TRBJ1-2; CDR3aa: CASSIPDRSYGYTF; CDR3nt: TGTGCCAGTAGTATTCCGGACAGGAGCTATGGCTACACCTTC
v_gene: TRBV28; abundance: .; d_gene: .; j_gene: TRBJ2-2; CDR3aa: CASSLYTESGLFF; CDR3nt: TGTGCCAGCAGTTTATATACCGAATCGGGGCTGTTTTTT
v_gene: TRBV28; abundance: .; d_gene: .; j_gene: TRBJ1-5; CDR3aa: CASSKTGTLNQPQHF; CDR3nt: TGTGCCAGCAGCAAAACCGGGACGCTCAATCAGCCCCAGCATTTT
v_gene: TRBV4-1; abundance: .; d_gene: .; j_gene: TRBJ2-7; CDR3aa: CASSQDQGGGREQYF; CDR3nt: TGCGCCAGCAGCCAAGATCAGGGGGGCGGACGCGAGCAGTACTTC
v_gene: TRBV9; abundance: .; d_gene: TRBD2; j_gene: TRBJ2-1; CDR3aa: CASSVAASGRYNEQFF; CDR3nt: TGTGCCAGCAGCGTAGCCGCTAGCGGACGTTACAATGAGCAGTTCTTC
v_gene: TRBV7-2; abundance: .; d_gene: .; j_gene: TRBJ2-7; CDR3aa: CASSLGQRVGWVEQYF; CDR3nt: TGTGCCAGCAGCTTAGGCCAGCGGGTGGGTTGGGTCGAGCAGTACTTC
v_gene: TRBV7-2; abundance: .; d_gene: .; j_gene: TRBJ2-7; CDR3aa: CASSSRAGSSYEQYF; CDR3nt: TGTGCCAGCAGCTCCCGGGCAGGAAGCTCCTACGAGCAGTACTTC
v_gene: TRBV5-1; abundance: .; d_gene: .; j_gene: TRBJ1-2; CDR3aa: CASSLGGGEPYGYTF; CDR3nt: TGCGCCAGCAGCTTGGGGGGAGGAGAGCCCTATGGCTACACCTTC
v_gene: TRBV28; abundance: few; d_gene: .; j_gene: TRBJ2-5; CDR3aa: CASTIEQGKETQYF; CDR3nt: TGTGCCAGCACTATAGAACAGGGAAAAGAGACCCAGTACTTC
v_gene: TRBV18; abundance: .; d_gene: .; j_gene: TRBJ1-1; CDR3aa: CASSSARGTEAFF; CDR3nt: TGTGCCAGCTCATCCGCGAGGGGCACTGAAGCTTTCTTT
v_gene: TRBV18; abundance: few; d_gene: .; j_gene: TRBJ2-7; CDR3aa: CASSPRGYEQYF; CDR3nt: TGTGCCAGCTCACCAAGGGGTTACGAGCAGTACTTC
v_gene: TRBV29-1; abundance: .; d_gene: TRBD1; j_gene: TRBJ2-2; CDR3aa: CSVGQGGNTGELFF; CDR3nt: TGCAGCGTAGGACAGGGAGGGAACACCGGGGAGCTGTTTTTT
v_gene: TRBV19; abundance: .; d_gene: .; j_gene: TRBJ2-3; CDR3aa: CATSGASTDTQYF; CDR3nt: TGTGCCACCTCGGGAGCTAGCACAGATACGCAGTATTTT
v_gene: TRBV19; abundance: .; d_gene: .; j_gene: TRBJ1-3; CDR3aa: CASSTLSGPRNTIYF; CDR3nt: TGTGCCAGTAGTACACTCTCCGGGCCGAGAAACACCATATATTTT
v_gene: TRBV9; abundance: .; d_gene: .; j_gene: TRBJ1-3; CDR3aa: CASSPPGISGNTIYF; CDR3nt: TGTGCCAGCAGCCCACCTGGCATCTCTGGAAACACCATATATTTT
v_gene: TRBV28; abundance: .; d_gene: TRBD2; j_gene: TRBJ2-3; CDR3aa: CASSSGEGQDTQYF; CDR3nt: TGTGCCAGCAGTTCCGGGGAGGGGCAAGATACGCAGTATTTT
v_gene: TRBV10-3; abundance: .; d_gene: .; j_gene: TRBJ2-2; CDR3aa: CAISEGSTGELFF; CDR3nt: TGTGCCATCAGTGAGGGTAGCACCGGGGAGCTGTTTTTT
v_gene: TRBV14; abundance: .; d_gene: .; j_gene: TRBJ2-3; CDR3aa: CASSPIETSTDTQYF; CDR3nt: TGTGCCAGCAGCCCTATAGAGACTAGCACAGATACGCAGTATTTT
v_gene: TRBV2; abundance: .; d_gene: TRBD1; j_gene: TRBJ2-5; CDR3aa: CASSTGTGPVHF; CDR3nt: TGTGCCAGCAGTACCGGGACAGGCCCTGTCCACTTC
v_gene: TRBV2; abundance: .; d_gene: TRBD2; j_gene: TRBJ2-3; CDR3aa: CASSDGSAGGITDTQYF; CDR3nt: TGTGCCAGCAGTGATGGGTCAGCGGGAGGGATCACAGATACGCAGTATTTT